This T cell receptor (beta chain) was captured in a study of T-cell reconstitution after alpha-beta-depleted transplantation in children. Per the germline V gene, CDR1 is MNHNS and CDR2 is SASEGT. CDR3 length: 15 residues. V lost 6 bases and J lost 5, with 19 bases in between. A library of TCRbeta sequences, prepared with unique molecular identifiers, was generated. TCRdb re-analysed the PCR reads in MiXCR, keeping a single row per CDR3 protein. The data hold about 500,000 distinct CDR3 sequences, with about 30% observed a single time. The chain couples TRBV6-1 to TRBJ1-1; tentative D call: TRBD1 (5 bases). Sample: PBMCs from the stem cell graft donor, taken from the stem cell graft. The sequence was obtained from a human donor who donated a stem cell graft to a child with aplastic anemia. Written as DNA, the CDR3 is TGTGCCAGCAGACATTTGTTCGAGGGGCGTACTGAAGCTTTCTTT. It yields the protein CASRHLFEGRTEAFF.